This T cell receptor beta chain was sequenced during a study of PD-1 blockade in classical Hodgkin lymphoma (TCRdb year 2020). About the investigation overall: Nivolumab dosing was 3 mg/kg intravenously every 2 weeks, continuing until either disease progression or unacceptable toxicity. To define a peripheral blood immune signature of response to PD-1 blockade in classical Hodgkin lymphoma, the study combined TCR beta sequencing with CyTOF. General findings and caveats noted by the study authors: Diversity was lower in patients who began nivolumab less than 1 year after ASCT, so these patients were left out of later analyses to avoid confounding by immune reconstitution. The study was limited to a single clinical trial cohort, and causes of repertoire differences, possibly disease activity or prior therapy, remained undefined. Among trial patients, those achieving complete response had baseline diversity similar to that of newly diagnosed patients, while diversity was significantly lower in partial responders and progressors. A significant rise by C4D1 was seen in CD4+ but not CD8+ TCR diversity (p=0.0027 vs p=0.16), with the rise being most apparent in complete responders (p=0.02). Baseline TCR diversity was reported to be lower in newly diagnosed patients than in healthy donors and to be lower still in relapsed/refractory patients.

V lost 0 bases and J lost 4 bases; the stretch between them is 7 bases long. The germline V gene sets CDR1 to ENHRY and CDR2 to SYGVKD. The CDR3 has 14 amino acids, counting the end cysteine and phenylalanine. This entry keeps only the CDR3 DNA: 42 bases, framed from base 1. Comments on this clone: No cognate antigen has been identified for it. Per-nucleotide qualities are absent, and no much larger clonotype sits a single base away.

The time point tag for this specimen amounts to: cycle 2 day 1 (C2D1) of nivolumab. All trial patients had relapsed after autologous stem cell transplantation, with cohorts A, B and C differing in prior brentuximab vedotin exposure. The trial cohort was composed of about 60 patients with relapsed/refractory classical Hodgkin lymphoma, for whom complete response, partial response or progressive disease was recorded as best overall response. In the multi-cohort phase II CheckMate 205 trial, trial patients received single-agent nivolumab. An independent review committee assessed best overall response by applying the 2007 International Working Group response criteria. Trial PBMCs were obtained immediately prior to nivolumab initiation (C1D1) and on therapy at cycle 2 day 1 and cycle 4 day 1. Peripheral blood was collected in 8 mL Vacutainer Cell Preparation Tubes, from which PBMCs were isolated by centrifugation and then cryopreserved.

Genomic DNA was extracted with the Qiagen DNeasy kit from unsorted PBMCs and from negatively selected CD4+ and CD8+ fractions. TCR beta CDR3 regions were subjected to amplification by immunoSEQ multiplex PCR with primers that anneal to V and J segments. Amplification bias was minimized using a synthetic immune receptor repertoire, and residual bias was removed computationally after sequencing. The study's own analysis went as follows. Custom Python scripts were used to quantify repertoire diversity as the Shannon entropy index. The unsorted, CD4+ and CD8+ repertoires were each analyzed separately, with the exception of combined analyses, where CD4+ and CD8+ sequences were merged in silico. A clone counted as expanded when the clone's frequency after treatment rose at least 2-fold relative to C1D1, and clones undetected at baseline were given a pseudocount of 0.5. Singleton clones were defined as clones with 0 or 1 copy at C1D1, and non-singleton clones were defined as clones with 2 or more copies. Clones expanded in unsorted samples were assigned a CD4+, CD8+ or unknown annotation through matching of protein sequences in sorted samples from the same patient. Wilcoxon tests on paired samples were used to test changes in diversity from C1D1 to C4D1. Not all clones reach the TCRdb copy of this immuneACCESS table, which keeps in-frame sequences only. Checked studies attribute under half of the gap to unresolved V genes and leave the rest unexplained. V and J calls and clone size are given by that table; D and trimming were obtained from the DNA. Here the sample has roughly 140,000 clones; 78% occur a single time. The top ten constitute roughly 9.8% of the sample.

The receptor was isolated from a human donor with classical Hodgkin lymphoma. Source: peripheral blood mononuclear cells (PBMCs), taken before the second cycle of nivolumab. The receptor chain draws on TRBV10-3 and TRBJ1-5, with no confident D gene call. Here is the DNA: TGTGCCATCAGTGAGTCGTCGGGAAATCAGCCCCAGCATTTT. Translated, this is CAISESSGNQPQHF.